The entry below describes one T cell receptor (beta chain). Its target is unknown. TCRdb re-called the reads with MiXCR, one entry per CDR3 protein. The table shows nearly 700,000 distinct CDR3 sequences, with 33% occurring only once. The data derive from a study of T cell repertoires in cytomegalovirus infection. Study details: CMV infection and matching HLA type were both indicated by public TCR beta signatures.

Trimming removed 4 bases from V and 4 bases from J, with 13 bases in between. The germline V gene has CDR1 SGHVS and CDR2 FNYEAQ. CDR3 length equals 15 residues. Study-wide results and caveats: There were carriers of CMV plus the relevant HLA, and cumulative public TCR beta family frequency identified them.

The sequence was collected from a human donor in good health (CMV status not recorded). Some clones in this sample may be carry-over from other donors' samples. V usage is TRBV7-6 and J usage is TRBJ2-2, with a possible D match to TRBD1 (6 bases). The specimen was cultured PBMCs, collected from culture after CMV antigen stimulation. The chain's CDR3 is CASSSDRTVTGELFF. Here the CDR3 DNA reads TGTGCCAGCAGCTCTGACAGGACCGTCACCGGGGAGCTGTTTTTT.